What follows are 20 T cell receptor beta chains derived from one specimen sequenced in a study of a mutant IDH1 vaccine in newly diagnosed glioma listed by TCRdb under 2021. Antigen specificity for these receptors is unknown. Interpreted using the paper, the time point label stands for: week 47, end of study. Each vaccine dose, consisting of 300 ug of a 20-mer mutant IDH1 peptide in Montanide, was administered subcutaneously with topical imiquimod. Libraries were made using the immunoSEQ multiplex PCR assay. TCRdb re-hosts the immuneACCESS table, in-frame sequences only. Its copies lack some clones; in the studies checked, an unresolved V gene accounts for under half of them, and the cause for the rest is not known. The sample table shows around 100,000 clones, and under 90% are seen once. In total, the top ten clones hold 0.6% to 0.95% of the sample. The sample in question was PBMCs, obtained from a glioma patient whose treatment included an IDH1 peptide vaccine. The receptors here all came from a woman in her 50s with glioma.

The rearrangement joins TRBV11-3 to TRBJ2-3; D is undetermined. Trimming stripped 1 base from V and 1 base from J, with 0 bases between. CDR1 is SGHNT and CDR2 is YENEEA in the germline V gene. This CDR3 contains 12 residues. CDR3 loop: CASSLGTDTQYF. In nucleotides, the CDR3 is TGTGCCAGCAGCTTAGGCACAGATACGCAGTATTTT.

V gene TRBV28 combines with J gene TRBJ2-7; 8 bases align to TRBD1. V lost 5 bases and J lost 1; bases outside the gene matches: 7. From germline, CDR1 is MDHEN and CDR2 SYDVKM. The CDR3 runs 15 residues. CDR3 sequence reads: CASSTSGTGSYEQYF. The CDR3 DNA is TGTGCCAGCAGTACCTCCGGGACAGGATCCTACGAGCAGTACTTC.

The chain links TRBV7-3 to TRBJ2-6, with 8 positions matching TRBD1. The CDR3 loop spans 17 amino acids. Germline trimming cut 5 bases from V and 1 base from J; bases unmatched to any gene: 7. The germline CDR1 and CDR2 sequences are SGHTA and FQGTGA. The CDR3 loop is CASSTTGTGSGANVLTF. The DNA for the CDR3 is TGTGCCAGCAGCACCACCGGGACAGGATCTGGGGCCAACGTCCTGACTTTC.

V gene TRBV5-5 combines with J gene TRBJ1-1; 7 nucleotides align to TRBD1. The length of the CDR3 is 16 residues. CDR1 and CDR2 from the germline V gene are SGHKS and YYEKEE (reference sequence). With 4 bases clipped from V and 4 bases from J, the junction kept 13 bases outside the gene matches. In DNA, the CDR3 is TGTGCCAGCAGCCTACACTCGACAGGGATGGCCACTGAAGCTTTCTTT. This translates into CASSLHSTGMATEAFF.

The genes are TRBV27 and TRBJ2-7, with D perhaps TRBD1 (5 bases). The CDR3 is 14 amino acids. V was trimmed by 2 bases and J by 3 bases, leaving 11 bases between them. Germline CDR1 is MNHEY and CDR2 is SMNVEV (reference sequence). The CDR3 protein is CASSLVGQGYEQYF. CDR3 in DNA: TGTGCCAGCAGTTTAGTAGGCCAGGGCTACGAGCAGTACTTC.

V is TRBV13 and J is TRBJ2-7, with 8 bases aligning to TRBD2. This CDR3 has 15 residues. With 0 bases clipped from V and 4 bases from J, the junction kept 5 bases outside the gene matches. Germline CDR1 and CDR2: PRHDT and FYEKMQ (reference sequence). For the CDR3, the DNA is TGTGCCAGCAGCTTAGGCCCGGGACTAGGTTACGAGCAGTACTTC. Translating it yields CASSLGPGLGYEQYF. The variable domain in full, completed from reference TRBV13 and TRBJ2-7, reads AAGVIQSPRHLIKEKRETATLKCYPIPRHDTVYWYQQGPGQDPQFLISFYEKMQSDKGSIPDRFSAQQFSDYHSELNMSSLELGDSALYFCASSLGPGLGYEQYFGPGTRLTVT.

The chain combines TRBV18 with TRBJ1-4; the D gene is possibly TRBD1 (5 bases). Trimming left V 4 bases short and J 0 bases short, with 12 bases between. This CDR3 region has 16 residues. Germline lookup yields CDR1 KGHSH and CDR2 LQKENI. The CDR3 DNA is TGTGCCAGCTCACGAGCAGGGAGTGCAACTAATGAAAAACTGTTTTTT. Protein: CASSRAGSATNEKLFF. The variable domain in full, completed from reference TRBV18 and TRBJ1-4, reads NAGVMQNPRHLVRRRGQEARLRCSPMKGHSHVYWYRQLPEEGLKFMVYLQKENIIDESGMPKERFSAEFPKEGPSILRIQQVVRGDSAAYFCASSRAGSATNEKLFFGSGTQLSVL.

The rearrangement joins TRBV30 to TRBJ2-5, with 8 positions matching TRBD2. Trimming took 3 bases from V and 1 from J; bases not matched to a gene: 4. This CDR3 has 14 amino acids. The germline gives CDR1 GTSNPN, CDR2 SVGIG (reference sequence). For the CDR3, the DNA is TGTGCCTGGAGGCGAGCGGGAGCCCAAGAGACCCAGTACTTC. It is translated as CAWRRAGAQETQYF.

The CDR3 sequence is CASSTFKTSNYEQYF. The CDR3 coding sequence is TGTGCCAGTAGTACCTTCAAGACTAGTAACTACGAGCAGTACTTC. The genes are TRBV19 and TRBJ2-7; D may be TRBD2 (6 bases). The CDR3 totals 15 residues. Per the germline V gene, CDR1 is LNHDA and CDR2 is SQIVND (reference sequence). V was clipped by 4 bases and J by 3 bases, with 16 bases between them.

V usage is TRBV5-1 and J usage is TRBJ2-2; D possibly uses TRBD1 or TRBD2 (5 bases each). CDR3 length: 14 amino acids. Looked up from germline, CDR1 is SGHRS and CDR2 is YFSETQ. Trimming took off 5 bases at V and 2 bases at J, with 10 bases between the two ends. The CDR3 loop is CASRPGPNTGELFF. CDR3 nucleotides: TGCGCCAGCAGACCGGGGCCTAACACCGGGGAGCTGTTTTTT.

The chain is built from TRBV7-9 and TRBJ2-2, with TRBD1 as a possible D gene (6 bases). This CDR3 comprises 13 residues. The V gene's germline CDR1 is SEHNR and CDR2 FQNEAQ (reference sequence). V dropped 6 bases and J dropped 8 bases, with 13 bases sitting between them. CDR3 bases: TGTGCCAGCAGGCAACAGGGCGCGGGGGAGCTGTTTTTT. Translating gives CASRQQGAGELFF.

This chain links TRBV12-5 with TRBJ2-4, with D possibly TRBD2 on 5 matching bases. Trimming removed 6 bases at V and 7 bases at J, with 10 bases between. The CDR3 is 12 amino acids. Germline lookup yields CDR1 LGHNT and CDR2 FRNRAP. CDR3 sequence (DNA): TGTGCTAGTGGAGGCGGGTCCAACATTCAGTACTTC. Its protein product is CASGGGSNIQYF.

V usage is TRBV27 and J usage is TRBJ1-4; D may be TRBD1 (5 bases). The CDR3 consists of 13 residues. The V gene's germline CDR1 is MNHEY and CDR2 SMNVEV (reference sequence). V was pared by 2 bases and J by 7 bases, with 8 bases between. The CDR3: CASSLQGSEKLFF. The DNA for the CDR3 is TGTGCCAGCAGTTTACAGGGTAGTGAAAAACTGTTTTTT.

The chain has TRBV5-1 and TRBJ1-6, with 7 bases identical to TRBD1. The junction had 13 bases not matched to a gene; V was cut back by 1 base and J by 6 bases. The CDR3 length is 18 residues. Germline V gene data show CDR1 as SGHRS and CDR2 as YFSETQ. The CDR3 nucleotides read TGCGCCAGCAGCTTGATTCCCCGGACAGGCCTCTTTAATTCACCCCTCCACTTT. As protein: CASSLIPRTGLFNSPLHF.

This chain connects TRBV5-1 to TRBJ1-3; unclear D gene. CDR3 length: 14 amino acids. The V and J ends lost 4 bases and 4 bases respectively, with 12 bases between them. Germline V gene data show CDR1 as SGHRS and CDR2 as YFSETQ. The CDR3 DNA is TGCGCCAGCAGCGGGCAGTCGATGGGAAACACCATATATTTT. This codes for CASSGQSMGNTIYF.

As concerns this clone: Compared with germline, one end of the junction differs, possibly owing to a read error. This chain joins TRBV28 and TRBJ2-7, with 10 positions matching TRBD2. Germline V CDR1 and CDR2: MDHEN, SYDVKM. CDR3 length: 16 residues. CDR3 DNA sequence: TGTGCCAGCAGTTTAACCCCAACTAGCGGGACGTACGGGCAGTACTTC. Protein sequence: CASSLTPTSGTYGQYF.

This chain connects TRBV5-4 to TRBJ1-5; 8 positions agree with TRBD1. This CDR3 has 13 residues. Trimming cost V 5 bases and J 4 bases; bases outside gene matches: 2. In germline, CDR1 is SGHNT, CDR2 YYREEE (reference sequence). CDR3 loop: CASSTGGNQPQHF. The CDR3 DNA is TGTGCCAGCAGTACAGGGGGTAATCAGCCCCAGCATTTT.

The chain carries TRBV19 and TRBJ2-7; 7 bases are a match to TRBD2. The CDR3 has 15 residues. After removal of 6 bases from V and 0 bases from J, the junction contained 8 bases not matched to a gene. The germline V gene has CDR1 LNHDA and CDR2 SQIVND (reference sequence). The CDR3 nucleotides read TGTGCCAGTAGGGGGGGAAGCGGGATCTCCTACGAGCAGTACTTC. Protein product: CASRGGSGISYEQYF.

This chain links TRBV7-3 with TRBJ1-1; unclear D gene. V was shortened by 3 bases and J by 0 bases, with 5 bases between the two germline ends. The germline V gene encodes CDR1 SGHTA and CDR2 FQGTGA. CDR3 length: 13 residues. The CDR3 loop reads CASSFGMNTEAFF. The DNA for the CDR3 is TGTGCCAGCAGCTTCGGGATGAACACTGAAGCTTTCTTT. Full variable domain (outside the CDR3, taken from reference TRBV7-3 and TRBJ1-1): GAGVSQTPSNKVTEKGKYVELRCDPISGHTALYWYRQSLGQGPEFLIYFQGTGAADDSGLPNDRFFAVRPEGSVSTLKIQRTERGDSAVYLCASSFGMNTEAFFGQGTRLTVV.

This clone was seen just once. This chain links TRBV6-1 with TRBJ2-7; weak D call: TRBD1 (6 bases). The germline V gene has CDR1 MNHNS and CDR2 SASEGT. V was pared by 5 bases and J by 3 bases, with 11 bases between. The CDR3 sequence is 13 residues long. CDR3 sequence: CASSPDRLYEQYF. CDR3 in DNA: TGTGCCAGCAGTCCAGACAGGCTCTACGAGCAGTACTTC.